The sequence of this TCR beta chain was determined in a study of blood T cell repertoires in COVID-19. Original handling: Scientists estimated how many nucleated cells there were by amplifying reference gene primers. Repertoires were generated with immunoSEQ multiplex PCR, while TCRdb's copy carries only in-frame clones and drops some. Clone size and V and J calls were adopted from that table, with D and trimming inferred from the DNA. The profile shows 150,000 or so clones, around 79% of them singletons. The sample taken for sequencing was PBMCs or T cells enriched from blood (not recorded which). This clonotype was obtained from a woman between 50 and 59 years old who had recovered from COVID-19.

As DNA, the CDR3 is TGTGCCAGCAGTTGGACAGACTATGGCTACACCTTC. This encodes CASSWTDYGYTF. The chain joins TRBV12-3 or TRBV12-4 to TRBJ1-2; the D gene is possibly TRBD1 (6 bases). V was shortened by 4 bases and J by 3 bases, with 6 bases between the two germline ends. The CDR3 sequence is 12 residues long.